This is a list of T cell receptor beta chains from one sample in a study of OX40 agonist ivuxolimab in advanced cancers. Profiled with immunoSEQ multiplex PCR; TCRdb holds only in-frame clones, not every one. Altogether fewer than 85,000 clones are present, 88% being singletons, with the ten largest covering more than 0.6%. Specimen: CD4+ or CD8+ T cells sorted from blood, collected in a trial of the OX40 agonist ivuxolimab. Source of these receptors: an adult with an advanced solid tumor such as melanoma, head and neck, liver or kidney cancer. Each CDR3 is given with its conserved first and last residue. A D gene is named only where the DNA matches it firmly. Clone size appears in some rows only: once, few, many, or a class for an expanded clone.

v_call,d_call,clone_size,j_call,cdr3_nt,cdr3_aa
TRBV5-6,.,.,TRBJ2-7,TGTGCCAGCAGCTTGCTAGGAAACTACGAGCAGTACTTC,CASSLLGNYEQYF
TRBV5-4,.,.,TRBJ1-4,TGTGCCAGCAGCCGGGGAGGGAGCACTAATGAAAAACTGTTTTTT,CASSRGGSTNEKLFF
TRBV18,.,.,TRBJ2-1,TGTGCCAGCTCACTAAGGGCTGGACTCGTGTACAATGAGCAGTTCTTC,CASSLRAGLVYNEQFF
TRBV6-5,TRBD1,.,TRBJ1-2,TGTGCCAGCAGTCAACGGACAGGGAACTATGGCTACACCTTC,CASSQRTGNYGYTF
TRBV10-1,.,once,TRBJ1-4,TGCGCCAGACGGGGGGGAAAACTGTTTTTT,CARRGGKLFF
TRBV18,.,once,TRBJ2-5,TGTGCCAGCTCACCGGGACTGAAAGAGACCCAGTACTTC,CASSPGLKETQYF
TRBV30,.,.,TRBJ2-1,TGTGCCTGGAGTGGGGGTCGGAGCTCCTACAATGAGCAGTTCTTC,CAWSGGRSSYNEQFF
TRBV11-2,TRBD2,.,TRBJ2-3,TGTGCCAGCAGCCTCCGACTAGCGGGGTTAGATACGCAGTATTTT,CASSLRLAGLDTQYF
TRBV7-9,.,few,TRBJ2-1,TGTGCCAGCAGCACTCCGGGGGGCCGGGCCTACAATGAGCAGTTCTTC,CASSTPGGRAYNEQFF
TRBV5-4,TRBD1,.,TRBJ2-1,TGTGCCAGCAGCCCGGAGGTCGACGGGACAGTTCACAGGTTCTTC,CASSPEVDGTVHRFF
TRBV6-6,TRBD1,.,TRBJ1-1,TGTGCCAGCAGTACGACAGGGTGGGCTTTCTTT,CASSTTGWAFF
TRBV30,TRBD1,.,TRBJ2-7,TGTGCCTGGAGAAGAGGGACAGGGTCCTTATCCTACGAGCAGTACTTC,CAWRRGTGSLSYEQYF
TRBV6-6,TRBD1,.,TRBJ1-2,TGTGCCAGCCAGACAGGGGGCGCCCCCTTCTATGGCTACACCTTC,CASQTGGAPFYGYTF
TRBV30,TRBD1,.,TRBJ1-5,TGTGCCTGGAGCGATGGACAGGGGCAGCAGCCCCAGCATTTT,CAWSDGQGQQPQHF
TRBV7-2,.,.,TRBJ2-3,TGTGCCAGCAGCCCCCGGGGGAGTACAGATACGCAGTATTTT,CASSPRGSTDTQYF
TRBV11-2,.,.,TRBJ2-3,TGTGCCAGCAGCTTAGTAATGGCAGATACGCAGTATTTT,CASSLVMADTQYF
TRBV27,TRBD1,.,TRBJ2-7,TGTGCCAGCAGTCTAGTCCCCCAGGGACAGGGCGAGCAGTACTTC,CASSLVPQGQGEQYF
TRBV29-1,TRBD1,.,TRBJ1-5,TGCAGCGTCGCGACAGGGCAGGGTCAGCCCCAGCATTTT,CSVATGQGQPQHF
TRBV10-1,.,.,TRBJ1-1,TGCGCCAGCAGTGAGTCGGGGGTCAGTCGAGCTTTCTTT,CASSESGVSRAFF
TRBV5-8,.,.,TRBJ2-2,TGTGCCAGCAGCTTGAGGAACACCGGGGAGCTGTTTTTT,CASSLRNTGELFF
TRBV30,.,.,TRBJ2-2,TGTGCCTGGAGCGGTAGTTTGAACACCGGGGAGCTGTTTTTT,CAWSGSLNTGELFF
TRBV5-6,.,once,TRBJ1-2,TGTGCCAGCAGCTCGGGAGGGGGGATCATACCGGACTATGGCTACACCTTC,CASSSGGGIIPDYGYTF